What follows is one T cell receptor (beta chain) and its context. The antigen is unknown. This sample was included in a study of Graves' ophthalmopathy and Graves' hyperthyroidism. On the study more broadly: Researchers obtained peripheral blood at initial diagnosis, before any treatment had begun. Study-wide points: Ophthalmopathy progression predictions by the model showed 72.22% specificity and 70.59% sensitivity. Ophthalmopathy and stable hyperthyroidism were discriminated by a 13-signature model, with around 88% sensitivity and about 82% specificity.

Other autoimmune disease, uncontrolled infection, pregnancy and lactation led to exclusion. Trimming removed 1 base from V and 3 bases from J; junction bases left unmatched: 3. Germline lookup yields CDR1 MGHRA and CDR2 YSYEKL. The CDR3 is made up of 14 amino acids. Amplification of TCR beta CDR3 regions used RNA transcripts. The authors performed first-round RT-PCR with HTBI primers and then a second-round multiplex PCR. TCRdb called the multiplex PCR reads again in MiXCR, with one record for every CDR3 protein. The sample carries about 240,000 distinct CDR3 sequences, about 46% recorded once. The sample comprised peripheral blood. The TCR originated in an adult man with Graves' ophthalmopathy. V and J are TRBV4-1 and TRBJ2-7, with TRBD2 identical over 7 bases. This CDR3 is CASSQVGGNYEQYF. DNA for the CDR3: TGCGCCAGCAGCCAAGTGGGAGGGAACTACGAGCAGTACTTC.